Presented here are 19 T cell receptor beta chains from one specimen sequenced in a study of shared clonotypes between healthy human individuals. Naive-designated CD8 cells lacked CD45RO, were positively enriched for CCR7, and omitted terminally differentiated effector memory CD45RA+ cells. The table came from immunoSEQ multiplex PCR; TCRdb's copy has only in-frame clones and leaves some out. This table has about 2.1 million clones, 93% appearing once. The sample was naive CD8+ T cells from PBMCs. These receptors all stem from a man younger than 35 in good health. Some clones in this sample may be carry-over from other donors' samples.

On this clone itself: Germline is not matched at one junction end, which may reflect a read error. The V and J genes are TRBV9 and TRBJ1-2; D not certain. The V gene's germline CDR1 is SGDLS and CDR2 YYNGEE. The length of the CDR3 is 11 residues. CDR3 protein: CASSVGQAPAF. In nucleotides, the CDR3 is TGTGCCAGCAGCGTAGGCCAGGCTCCGGCCTTC.

This clone was seen only once. The chain has TRBV28 and TRBJ2-5, with TRBD2 as a possible D gene (5 bases). The CDR3 length is 18 residues. V gave up 1 base and J gave up 0 bases, with 18 bases separating them. The V gene's germline CDR1 is MDHEN and CDR2 SYDVKM. CDR3 sequence reads: CASSLSLELDWNQETQYF. For the CDR3, the DNA is TGTGCCAGCAGTTTATCCCTAGAACTGGACTGGAACCAAGAGACCCAGTACTTC.

The V and J genes are TRBV7-6 and TRBJ2-7; TRBD2 matches at 13 bases. CDR3 size: 16 residues. V trimming: 4 bases; J trimming: 4 bases; junction bases outside the gene matches: 7. Germline V gene lookup returns CDR1 SGHVS and CDR2 FNYEAQ. The CDR3 here is CASSSRLAGGLYEQYF. The DNA for the CDR3 is TGTGCCAGCAGCTCCAGACTAGCGGGAGGTTTGTACGAGCAGTACTTC.

CDR3 residues: CASSLLELSGVTYNEQFF. Here the CDR3 DNA reads TGTGCCAGCAGTCTTTTAGAACTAAGCGGAGTAACCTACAATGAGCAGTTCTTC. The chain links TRBV27 to TRBJ2-1, with a possible D match to TRBD2 (5 bases). Germline loops: CDR1 MNHEY, CDR2 SMNVEV (reference sequence). V lost 5 bases, J lost 2 bases, and 22 bases lay in between. This CDR3 has 18 amino acids.

The chain combines TRBV28 with TRBJ2-2, with D perhaps being TRBD1 or TRBD2 (5 bases each). The germline V gene encodes CDR1 MDHEN and CDR2 SYDVKM. The CDR3 consists of 14 residues. V was clipped by 6 bases and J by 11 bases, with 19 bases between them. The chain's CDR3 is CASSWDGTAIELFF. In nucleotides, the CDR3 is TGTGCCAGCAGCTGGGACGGTACGGCCATAGAGCTGTTTTTT.

This clone was detected only once. The chain has TRBV30 and TRBJ2-7; 8 bases fit TRBD2. In germline, CDR1 is GTSNPN, CDR2 SVGIG (reference sequence). The CDR3 runs to 15 residues. Unmatched junction bases numbered 11, after V lost 0 bases and J lost 7 bases. Written as DNA, the CDR3 is TGTGCCTGGAGTGTCCCGGCGGTAGCGGGACTAGAGCAGTACTTC. It specifies CAWSVPAVAGLEQYF.

V gene TRBV10-1 combines with J gene TRBJ2-1, with 8 nucleotides matching TRBD2. The CDR3 length is 17 residues. Germline loops: CDR1 WNHNN, CDR2 SYGVQD (reference sequence). Losses at the gene ends were 3 bases for V and 4 bases for J; bases not matched to a gene: 11. CDR3 region: CASSDLREGPKYNEQFF. CDR3 DNA sequence: TGCGCCAGCAGTGACCTTCGGGAGGGCCCCAAGTACAATGAGCAGTTCTTC.

The chain couples TRBV27 to TRBJ2-7; D gene ambiguous. This CDR3 contains 12 residues. V shed 4 bases and J shed 4 bases, with 8 bases lying between them. In germline, CDR1 is MNHEY, CDR2 SMNVEV (reference sequence). The CDR3 region is CASSSQAYEQYF. The CDR3 nucleotides read TGTGCCAGCAGTTCGCAAGCATACGAGCAGTACTTC.

This clone was recorded once. The rearrangement links TRBV1 to TRBJ2-2; the DNA was not used to check the table's D call, TRBD1. TRBV1 is recorded as a pseudogene. The CDR3 is 16 residues long. In nucleotides, the CDR3 is TGCACCAGCAGCCGCAGACAGGATGATTTGACCGGGGAGCTGTTTTTT. Amino acid sequence: CTSSRRQDDLTGELFF.

The chain links TRBV7-6 to TRBJ1-3; maybe TRBD1 (5 bases). V was shortened by 5 bases and J by 0 bases, with 14 bases between the two germline ends. Germline V lookup: CDR1 SGHVS, CDR2 FNYEAQ. The CDR3 runs to 16 residues. CDR3 nucleotide sequence: TGTGCCAGCAGCACAAAAGACAGACACTCTGGAAACACCATATATTTT. This encodes CASSTKDRHSGNTIYF.

This clone was observed a single time. V usage is TRBV19 and J usage is TRBJ2-1; D unresolved. Per the germline V gene, CDR1 is LNHDA and CDR2 is SQIVND (reference sequence). Trimming pared 7 bases from V and 0 bases from J, leaving 10 bases between. The CDR3 is made up of 14 amino acids. CDR3 DNA: TGTGCCAGTACCGATTTGGGCTCCTACAATGAGCAGTTCTTC. It codes for CASTDLGSYNEQFF.

The chain is built from TRBV19 and TRBJ1-2; the match to TRBD1 covers 8 bases. J lost 1 base, V lost 2 bases, and 12 bases had no gene match. Germline V CDR1 and CDR2: LNHDA, SQIVND (reference sequence). This CDR3 spans 18 amino acids. CDR3 sequence reads: CASSIIHETGDFNYGYTF. The CDR3 DNA reads as TGTGCCAGTAGTATAATTCATGAGACAGGGGATTTTAACTATGGCTACACCTTC.

This chain links TRBV29-1 with TRBJ1-5, with a possible D match to TRBD1 (5 bases). Germline V gene lookup returns CDR1 SQVTM and CDR2 ANQGSEA. The CDR3 runs 12 residues. Trimming stripped 4 bases from V and 5 bases from J, with 9 bases between. The CDR3: CSVVVGDQPQHF. The DNA for the CDR3 is TGCAGCGTTGTTGTAGGGGATCAGCCCCAGCATTTT.

The chain couples TRBV4-1 to TRBJ2-7, with a weak D call TRBD2 (5 bases). This CDR3 comprises 14 residues. Germline-derived CDR1 and CDR2 are MGHRA and YSYEKL. V lost 6 bases to trimming and J lost 1 base, with 13 bases between them. In DNA form, the CDR3 reads TGCGCCAGCAGATGGGGAGAAGGGTCCTACGAGCAGTACTTC. This sequence encodes CASRWGEGSYEQYF.

The chain recombines TRBV6-5 with TRBJ2-1; TRBD2 matches at 11 bases. The trim removed 0 bases at V and 3 bases at J, leaving 1 base unmatched. Germline lookup yields CDR1 MNHEY and CDR2 SVGAGI. CDR3 length equals 16 residues. The CDR3 nucleotides are TGTGCCAGCAGTTACTCGGGACTAGCGGACTACAATGAGCAGTTCTTC. It translates to CASSYSGLADYNEQFF.

The chain couples TRBV5-4 to TRBJ2-3, with 8 bases matching TRBD2. CDR3 length: 14 residues. CDR1 SGHNT and CDR2 YYREEE come from the germline V gene (reference sequence). Trimming removed 9 bases from V and 4 bases from J; junction bases left unmatched: 10. Here the CDR3 DNA reads TGTGCCACCGGGGGGGCTAGCGAATCAGATACGCAGTATTTT. It is translated as CATGGASESDTQYF.

This clone appeared a single time. The rearrangement joins TRBV7-7 to TRBJ2-5, with 9 nucleotides matching TRBD1. The junction had 2 bases not matched to a gene; V was cut back by 5 bases and J by 4 bases. The length of the CDR3 is 13 residues. Looked up from germline, CDR1 is SSHAT and CDR2 is FNYEAQ (reference sequence). The CDR3 nucleotides read TGTGCCAGCAGCCAGGGACAGGGAGAGACCCAGTACTTC. Translation: CASSQGQGETQYF.

The chain combines TRBV6-5 with TRBJ1-1; no clear D. Trimming pared 6 bases from V and 1 base from J, leaving 12 bases between. The germline CDR1 and CDR2 sequences are MNHEY and SVGAGI. CDR3 size: 14 residues. CDR3 amino acids: CASSRNGPNTEAFF. DNA for the CDR3: TGTGCCAGCAGCAGGAACGGGCCGAACACTGAAGCTTTCTTT.

The chain is built from TRBV7-2 and TRBJ2-1; D unresolved. CDR3 size: 18 residues. V was pared by 5 bases and J by 3 bases, with 23 bases between. Per germline, CDR1 SGHTA and CDR2 FQGNSA. Written as DNA, the CDR3 is TGTGCCAGCAGCCCTCTTCGGTTAGAGCCGCCGGACTACAATGAGCAGTTCTTC. As protein: CASSPLRLEPPDYNEQFF.